This note documents a single T cell receptor beta chain sequence. The CDR3 has 10 amino acids. The V gene lost 4 bases and the J gene lost 6 bases, with 5 bases spanning the gap. Germline V CDR1 and CDR2: SQVTM, ANQGSEA. Original analysis: Reference gene primer amplification gave estimated nucleated cell counts. Clones were sequenced by immunoSEQ multiplex PCR, and TCRdb holds only the in-frame ones, with some missing. D and trimming were read from the DNA, whereas the V and J calls and clone size are those reported in that table. The sample consists of hundreds of thousands of clones, 80% to 90% of them appearing once. The data stem from a study of blood T cell repertoires in COVID-19. Study context: The samples span acute and convalescent COVID-19 from the United States, Italy and Spain. Sources were T cells, B-cell-depleted T cells, or PBMCs; the material itself was cDNA or gDNA.

Sequencing was carried out using peripheral blood. This TCR was recovered from a woman aged 60 to 75 with COVID-19, enrolled during active disease. The rearrangement joins TRBV29-1 to TRBJ2-3; no reliable D call. The CDR3 is CSVGRDTQYF. As DNA, the CDR3 is TGCAGCGTTGGGCGGGATACGCAGTATTTT.